The 10 T cell receptor beta chains below were found in one sample sequenced in a study of shared clonotypes between healthy human individuals. The method was immunoSEQ multiplex PCR; TCRdb's version includes in-frame clones alone and lacks a portion of them. The sample carries more than 500,000 clones, approximately 95% recorded once. The sequencing sample was made of naive CD4+ T cells sorted from blood. The subset is: CD45RA+ positively selected. The receptor source for this set is a woman in her twenties or thirties in good health.

V usage is TRBV7-2 and J usage is TRBJ2-3; D remains unclear. This CDR3 has 13 amino acids. Trimming stripped 4 bases from V and 1 base from J, with 6 bases between. The V gene's germline CDR1 is SGHTA and CDR2 FQGNSA. The DNA of the CDR3 is TGTGCCAGCAGCTGGTGGGGCACAGATACGCAGTATTTT. It is translated as CASSWWGTDTQYF.

This chain joins TRBV2 and TRBJ2-3, with a possible D match to TRBD2 (6 bases). Germline lookup yields CDR1 SNHLY and CDR2 FYNNEI. The CDR3 has 15 amino acids. Trimming pared 6 bases from V and 4 bases from J, leaving 17 bases between. The CDR3 DNA reads as TGTGCCAGCAGCACCCGGCGGGACGGTGCAGATACGCAGTATTTT. Amino acid sequence: CASSTRRDGADTQYF.

The rearrangement uses TRBV6-5 and TRBJ1-6; D might be TRBD1 (5 bases). The CDR3 consists of 14 residues. V dropped 6 bases and J dropped 9 bases, with 15 bases sitting between them. Germline V gene data show CDR1 as MNHEY and CDR2 as SVGAGI. DNA for the CDR3: TGTGCCAGCAGAACCGGGGCTAAGAGTTCACCCCTCCACTTT. This encodes CASRTGAKSSPLHF.

The chain uses TRBV6-5 and TRBJ2-7; 11 positions agree with TRBD1. V shed 6 bases and J 3 bases; nucleotides not matched to a gene: 4. The CDR3 sequence is 14 residues long. The germline V gene encodes CDR1 MNHEY and CDR2 SVGAGI. Written as DNA, the CDR3 is TGTGCCAGCAGGCCGGACAGGGGGCTCTACGAGCAGTACTTC. Protein product: CASRPDRGLYEQYF.

J is TRBJ1-4 and V is TRBV18; 7 bases agree with TRBD1. With V trimmed by 5 bases and J by 7 bases, 13 bases remained unmatched. Germline loops: CDR1 KGHSH, CDR2 LQKENI. The CDR3 contains 16 residues. CDR3 sequence: CASSDFDRAGGEKLFF. The CDR3 region has the DNA TGTGCCAGCTCAGACTTCGACAGGGCCGGGGGTGAAAAACTGTTTTTT. Complete variable domain (other parts from reference TRBV18 and TRBJ1-4): NAGVMQNPRHLVRRRGQEARLRCSPMKGHSHVYWYRQLPEEGLKFMVYLQKENIIDESGMPKERFSAEFPKEGPSILRIQQVVRGDSAAYFCASSDFDRAGGEKLFFGSGTQLSVL.

This clone has only one observation. This rearrangement joins TRBV6-6 to TRBJ2-1; D is undetermined. The CDR3 length is 15 residues. Germline assignment: CDR1 MNHNY and CDR2 SVGAGI (reference sequence). V lost 8 bases and J lost 3, with 17 bases in between. CDR3 in amino acids: CASALGGSVYNEQFF. CDR3 coding DNA: TGTGCCAGCGCCCTAGGCGGCTCCGTCTACAATGAGCAGTTCTTC.

The V call is TRBV5-1, the J call TRBJ2-6; D not resolved. The CDR3 has 13 amino acids. V dropped 7 bases and J dropped 1 base, with 6 bases sitting between them. CDR1 is SGHRS and CDR2 is YFSETQ in the germline V gene. The CDR3: CASGQSGANVLTF. The DNA for the CDR3 is TGCGCCAGCGGCCAGTCTGGGGCCAACGTCCTGACTTTC. The whole variable domain, filled in from reference TRBV5-1 and TRBJ2-6, reads KAGVTQTPRYLIKTRGQQVTLSCSPISGHRSVSWYQQTPGQGLQFLFEYFSETQRNKGNFPGRFSGRQFSNSRSEMNVSTLELGDSALYLCASGQSGANVLTFGAGSRLTVL.

This CDR3 reads CASSSTSGAWPHEQYF. In DNA, the CDR3 is TGTGCCAGCAGTTCCACCTCGGGGGCGTGGCCCCACGAGCAGTACTTC. V is TRBV6-5 and J is TRBJ2-7; perhaps D is TRBD1 or TRBD2 (6 bases each). The CDR3 is made up of 16 amino acids. The germline gives CDR1 MNHEY, CDR2 SVGAGI. The V end was cut by 4 bases, the J end by 5 bases, with 21 bases between.

This chain uses TRBV7-2 with TRBJ2-1, with D hard to call. V was cut by 1 base and J by 3 bases, with 7 bases left in between. In germline, CDR1 is SGHTA, CDR2 FQGNSA. The CDR3 sequence is 14 residues long. The CDR3 DNA reads TGTGCCAGCAGCTTAGGGCTCAGCTACAATGAGCAGTTCTTC. Translating it yields CASSLGLSYNEQFF.

This clone was seen a single time. This chain uses TRBV2 with TRBJ1-1; D is possibly TRBD1 (5 bases). Per germline, CDR1 SNHLY and CDR2 FYNNEI. V was pared by 5 bases and J by 4 bases, with 14 bases between. The length of the CDR3 is 14 residues. The CDR3 DNA is TGTGCCAGCAGTACGCAGGGTTTGAGCACTGAAGCTTTCTTT. It codes for CASSTQGLSTEAFF.